The 8 T cell receptor beta chains given below trace back to one sample, sequenced in a study of T cell responses to AZD1222 COVID-19 vaccine. Sequenced by immunoSEQ multiplex PCR; TCRdb stores in-frame clones only, minus some. The table has roughly 180,000 clones, approximately 90% seen once. The specimen was peripheral blood, collected 28 days after the second AZD1222 dose. Receptors were obtained from an adult who received the AZD1222 COVID-19 vaccine.

The chain employs TRBV9 and TRBJ1-3, with D hard to call. The CDR3 runs 14 residues. V shed 0 bases and J shed 8 bases, with 12 bases lying between them. Germline assignment: CDR1 SGDLS and CDR2 YYNGEE. The CDR3, as DNA: TGTGCCAGCAGCGTAGGGAAGGTTGGGGACACCATATATTTT. Protein product: CASSVGKVGDTIYF.

V gene TRBV5-6 combines with J gene TRBJ1-5; D is ambiguous. Trimming removed 1 base from V and 9 bases from J, with 14 bases in between. In germline, CDR1 is SGHDT, CDR2 YYEEEE. There are 14 residues in the CDR3. The CDR3 region is CASSLRIDPWPQHF. CDR3 DNA sequence: TGTGCCAGCAGCTTGAGGATCGACCCATGGCCCCAGCATTTT.

This chain links TRBV10-1 with TRBJ2-1; 9 bases map to TRBD1. The CDR3 runs to 14 residues. Germline V CDR1 and CDR2: WNHNN, SYGVQD (reference sequence). V shed 8 bases and J 7 bases; nucleotides not matched to a gene: 9. Here the CDR3 reads CASSPGGQGNEQFF. The CDR3 nucleotides are TGCGCCAGCTCTCCGGGGGGACAGGGAAATGAGCAGTTCTTC.

The V call is TRBV19, the J call TRBJ2-5; D is unresolved. Trimming stripped 5 bases from V and 10 bases from J, with 17 bases between. The CDR3 totals 13 residues. Germline loops: CDR1 LNHDA, CDR2 SQIVND (reference sequence). The CDR3 sequence: CASSFSGSADQYF. CDR3 nucleotides: TGTGCCAGTAGTTTCTCGGGCTCCGCGGACCAGTACTTC.

The chain recombines TRBV27 with TRBJ1-5, with D tentatively TRBD1 (6 bases). CDR3 length: 14 residues. Germline CDR1 reads MNHEY; CDR2 reads SMNVEV (reference sequence). Trimming stripped 5 bases from V and 6 bases from J, with 14 bases between. The CDR3 nucleotides are TGTGCCAGCAGTCCAAAGGGGGGGATTCAGCCCCAGCATTTT. It specifies CASSPKGGIQPQHF.

The V and J genes are TRBV4-3 and TRBJ2-2; 8 nucleotides agree with TRBD1. The CDR3 contains 15 residues. The V gene's germline CDR1 is LGHNA and CDR2 YSLEER. V shed 3 bases, J shed 7 bases, and the junction held 7 bases outside the gene matches. The CDR3 protein is CASSHADRAGGELFF. The CDR3 DNA sequence: TGCGCCAGCAGCCACGCGGACAGGGCGGGCGGGGAGCTGTTTTTT.

The chain is built from TRBV5-1 and TRBJ1-6, with 10 bases aligning to TRBD1. CDR3 size: 13 residues. The V gene end was trimmed by 7 bases and the J gene end by 9 bases; junction bases not matched to a gene: 4. Looked up from germline, CDR1 is SGHRS and CDR2 is YFSETQ. The CDR3 nucleotides are TGCGCCAGCGGCCGGACAGGGGGTTCACCCCTCCACTTT. It yields the protein CASGRTGGSPLHF.

This clone has a single count. The chain is built from TRBV6-5 and TRBJ2-6; no clear D gene. CDR3 length: 14 residues. V was cut by 0 bases and J by 3 bases, with 3 bases left in between. Germline loops: CDR1 MNHEY, CDR2 SVGAGI. The chain's CDR3 is CASSYSGGANVLTF. CDR3 nucleotide sequence: TGTGCCAGCAGTTACTCGGGTGGGGCCAACGTCCTGACTTTC.